This TCR beta chain was recorded in a study of glioma-infiltrating T cells. Points from the study as a whole: Tissue and blood shared very few CDR3 sequences. Tissue-blood divergence was below expectation in non-neoplastic patients, above in gliomas.

TCR alpha and beta CDR3 regions were amplified from RNA using iRepertoire nested multiplex PCR. From the multiplex PCR reads, TCRdb called clonotypes with MiXCR, one entry per CDR3 protein. The sample holds 85,000 to 110,000 distinct CDR3 sequences, about 30% seen once. Note on this clonotype: Its antigen is as yet unknown.

The junction had 7 bases not matched to a gene; V was cut back by 4 bases and J by 5 bases. The germline V gene encodes CDR1 MGHRA and CDR2 YSYEKL. This CDR3 is 14 amino acids long. This receptor was obtained from a human donor with low-grade glioma or glioblastoma, undergoing nonglioma brain surgery, or in good health (not recorded which). Sequencing was carried out using glioma tissue, nonneoplastic brain tissue, or PBMCs (not recorded which). The chain recombines TRBV4-1 with TRBJ2-7; 8 nucleotides line up with TRBD1. The CDR3 DNA follows: TGCGCCAGCAGCCTCGGACAGGGCTACAACGAGCAGTACTTC. Its protein is CASSLGQGYNEQYF.